These 22 T cell receptor beta chains were all obtained from the same sample, sequenced in a study of cytomegalovirus exposure and HLA in healthy donors. Both 60 Vbeta primers and 13 Jbeta primers went into the PCR. Profiled with immunoSEQ multiplex PCR; TCRdb holds only in-frame clones, not every one. The profile shows about 80,000 clones, more than 50% of them singletons. The specimen sequenced was PBMCs. These TCRs come from a male donor in good health and CMV-seropositive.

This clone occurred a few times. V and J are TRBV19 and TRBJ2-3; 8 bases line up with TRBD1. V was clipped by 3 bases and J by 5 bases; unmatched bases: 1. Germline values: CDR1 LNHDA, CDR2 SQIVND (reference sequence). CDR3 length: 13 amino acids. This chain's CDR3 is CASSIDRGDTQYF. The DNA for the CDR3 is TGTGCCAGTAGTATTGACAGGGGAGATACGCAGTATTTT.

This clone was found a few times. This sequence joins TRBV7-9 and TRBJ1-1, with D hard to call. The CDR3 is made up of 13 amino acids. The V end lost 3 bases, the J end lost 1 base, and 6 bases lay between the germline ends. Germline loops: CDR1 SEHNR, CDR2 FQNEAQ (reference sequence). CDR3 nucleotides: TGTGCCAGCAGCTTCTTCGGGAACACTGAAGCTTTCTTT. It specifies CASSFFGNTEAFF.

This clone was found a few times. The chain uses TRBV19 and TRBJ2-3, with 7 bases that match TRBD2. Germline CDR1 and CDR2: LNHDA and SQIVND (reference sequence). Trimming at V came to 4 bases and at J to 3 bases, leaving 4 bases not matched to a gene. The CDR3 has 14 amino acids. CDR3 amino acids: CASSTGLGTDTQYF. In DNA form, the CDR3 reads TGTGCCAGTAGTACCGGACTAGGGACAGATACGCAGTATTTT.

This chain uses TRBV5-1 with TRBJ2-1; TRBD2 matches 15 bases. The CDR3 has 19 residues. Germline-derived CDR1 and CDR2 are SGHRS and YFSETQ. V was clipped by 0 bases and J by 4 bases; unmatched bases: 8. CDR3 loop: CASSLAAGLAGGLYNEQFF. The CDR3 nucleotides read TGCGCCAGCAGCTTGGCCGCCGGACTAGCGGGGGGGCTTTACAATGAGCAGTTCTTC. The whole variable domain, remainder taken from reference TRBV5-1 and TRBJ2-1, is KAGVTQTPRYLIKTRGQQVTLSCSPISGHRSVSWYQQTPGQGLQFLFEYFSETQRNKGNFPGRFSGRQFSNSRSEMNVSTLELGDSALYLCASSLAAGLAGGLYNEQFFGPGTRLTVL.

This clone was recorded once. This chain joins TRBV28 and TRBJ1-2; the D is unclear. Trimming left V 9 bases short and J 4 bases short, with 18 bases between. This CDR3 is 14 amino acids long. The germline V gene has CDR1 MDHEN and CDR2 SYDVKM. CDR3: CASKTPLGSYGYTF. The DNA for the CDR3 is TGTGCCAGTAAGACCCCCTTGGGGAGCTATGGCTACACCTTC.

CDR3 sequence (DNA): TGTGCCAGCATTACAGGCGTGCAGCGTGAAGCTTTCTTT. This gives the protein CASITGVQREAFF. The chain carries TRBV28 and TRBJ1-1; possible D gene TRBD1, 5 bases. The CDR3 length is 13 residues. Trimming removed 7 bases from V and 7 bases from J, with 16 bases in between. Germline V lookup: CDR1 MDHEN, CDR2 SYDVKM. The full variable domain, in which reference TRBV28 and TRBJ1-1 provide the parts outside the CDR3, is DVKVTQSSRYLVKRTGEKVFLECVQDMDHENMFWYRQDPGLGLRLIYFSYDVKMKEKGDIPEGYSVSREKKERFSLILESASTNQTSMYLCASITGVQREAFFGQGTRLTVV.

The chain carries TRBV7-2 and TRBJ1-1; D perhaps matches TRBD1 (6 bases). With 7 bases removed from V and 1 base from J, the gap between germline ends came to 16 bases. The germline V gene encodes CDR1 SGHTA and CDR2 FQGNSA. The CDR3 has 15 residues. DNA of the CDR3: TGTGCCAGCACCACAGCAGGGGTAGGGAACACTGAAGCTTTCTTT. It codes for CASTTAGVGNTEAFF.

This chain connects TRBV4-3 to TRBJ2-7, with TRBD2 identical over 9 bases. The CDR3 loop spans 15 amino acids. Germline loops: CDR1 LGHNA, CDR2 YSLEER. Trimming removed 6 bases from V and 3 bases from J; junction bases left unmatched: 9. Here the CDR3 DNA reads TGCGCCAGCAGTCAGGGGGTAGCGGGGGTCTACGAGCAGTACTTC. It encodes CASSQGVAGVYEQYF.

This clone was seen a few times. The chain links TRBV6-5 to TRBJ2-7; weak D call: TRBD2 (5 bases). Trimming stripped 8 bases from V and 2 bases from J, with 16 bases between. The CDR3 length is 14 residues. CDR1 and CDR2 (germline): MNHEY, SVGAGI. Here the CDR3 DNA reads TGTGCCAGCGGTGGGCGGGCCCCCCCCTACGAGCAGTACTTC. Its protein is CASGGRAPPYEQYF.

The J gene is TRBJ1-5, the V gene TRBV6-1; 8 nucleotides line up with TRBD1. The trim removed 4 bases at V and 4 bases at J, leaving 9 bases unmatched. CDR1 is MNHNS and CDR2 is SASEGT in the germline V gene. The CDR3 loop spans 16 amino acids. This CDR3 reads CASSARAQGGNQPQHF. CDR3 in DNA: TGTGCCAGCAGTGCGAGAGCACAGGGGGGTAATCAGCCCCAGCATTTT.

The chain uses TRBV30 and TRBJ2-4; 7 positions agree with TRBD1. The CDR3 spans 13 residues. V trimming: 2 bases; J trimming: 16 bases; junction bases outside the gene matches: 14. Germline values: CDR1 GTSNPN, CDR2 SVGIG (reference sequence). CDR3 amino acids: CAWSLTSGTACYF. In DNA, the CDR3 is TGTGCCTGGAGTCTTACCTCCGGGACAGCTTGTTACTTC.

V usage is TRBV15 and J usage is TRBJ1-4; perhaps TRBD1 as D (6 bases). Looked up from germline, CDR1 is LNHNV and CDR2 is YYDKDF (reference sequence). The CDR3 extends over 16 amino acids. V lost 8 bases to trimming and J lost 0 bases, with 16 bases between them. The CDR3: CATLGGGHPTNEKLFF. The CDR3 coding sequence is TGTGCCACCCTGGGGGGGGGCCATCCAACTAATGAAAAACTGTTTTTT.

This chain links TRBV5-1 with TRBJ1-1, with D perhaps matching TRBD1 (5 bases). CDR3 length: 14 residues. V was cut by 5 bases and J by 1 base, with 12 bases left in between. Germline CDR1 and CDR2: SGHRS and YFSETQ. In DNA form, the CDR3 reads TGCGCCAGCAGAGACAGCTTATCGAACACTGAAGCTTTCTTT. It translates to CASRDSLSNTEAFF.

The chain has TRBV7-2 and TRBJ1-3; tentatively, D is TRBD1 (6 bases). The CDR3 runs to 18 residues. In germline, CDR1 is SGHTA, CDR2 FQGNSA. V was cut by 2 bases and J by 0 bases, with 17 bases left in between. The CDR3 DNA reads as TGTGCCAGCAGCTTACACGGACCCGGACAGACCTCTGGAAACACCATATATTTT. Its translation: CASSLHGPGQTSGNTIYF.

The rearrangement uses TRBV2 and TRBJ1-1; 11 bases are shared with TRBD1. The length of the CDR3 is 13 residues. Unmatched junction bases numbered 4, after V lost 7 bases and J lost 6 bases. Germline values: CDR1 SNHLY, CDR2 FYNNEI. The CDR3 nucleotides are TGTGCCAGCATCCAGGACAGGGGGCCTGAAGCTTTCTTT. It translates to CASIQDRGPEAFF.

The gene calls are TRBV19 and TRBJ2-4; the match to TRBD2 covers 8 bases. With 4 bases clipped from V and 7 bases from J, the junction kept 3 bases outside the gene matches. The length of the CDR3 is 13 residues. Germline CDR1 reads LNHDA; CDR2 reads SQIVND (reference sequence). The CDR3 DNA sequence: TGTGCCAGTAGTACCCGCGGGAGGAACATTCAGTACTTC. Its translation is CASSTRGRNIQYF. Together with reference TRBV19 and TRBJ2-4, the CDR3 gives the full variable domain: DGGITQSPKYLFRKEGQNVTLSCEQNLNHDAMYWYRQDPGQGLRLIYYSQIVNDFQKGDIAEGYSVSREKKESFPLTVTSAQKNPTAFYLCASSTRGRNIQYFGAGTRLSVL.

This clone was counted only a few times. The V call is TRBV4-1, the J call TRBJ2-4, with 9 bases fitting TRBD2. V trimming: 6 bases; J trimming: 8 bases; junction bases outside the gene matches: 5. This CDR3 has 13 amino acids. Germline values: CDR1 MGHRA, CDR2 YSYEKL. In DNA form, the CDR3 reads TGCGCCAGCAGTCCCTTAGCGGGGGACATTCAGTACTTC. Its protein product is CASSPLAGDIQYF.

The chain recombines TRBV28 with TRBJ1-1; no clear D. Germline values: CDR1 MDHEN, CDR2 SYDVKM. This CDR3 is 14 amino acids long. The V gene lost 5 bases and the J gene lost 1 base, with 11 bases spanning the gap. The CDR3 spells CASSNTGENTEAFF. CDR3 DNA: TGTGCCAGCAGTAACACGGGAGAGAACACTGAAGCTTTCTTT. The full variable domain, with the rest looked up from reference TRBV28 and TRBJ1-1, is DVKVTQSSRYLVKRTGEKVFLECVQDMDHENMFWYRQDPGLGLRLIYFSYDVKMKEKGDIPEGYSVSREKKERFSLILESASTNQTSMYLCASSNTGENTEAFFGQGTRLTVV.

V and J are TRBV9 and TRBJ2-2; tentative D call: TRBD2 (6 bases). The germline V and J ends were trimmed by 1 base and 5 bases, with 12 bases remaining between them. The CDR3 runs to 15 residues. Per germline, CDR1 SGDLS and CDR2 YYNGEE. The CDR3 reads CASSVLGGATGELFF. Written as DNA, the CDR3 is TGTGCCAGCAGCGTACTGGGCGGGGCGACCGGGGAGCTGTTTTTT.

The chain's CDR3 is CASSFPSGRGETQYF. CDR3 DNA: TGTGCCAGCAGCTTCCCTAGCGGGAGGGGGGAGACCCAGTACTTC. This chain uses TRBV11-2 with TRBJ2-5, with TRBD2 identical over 12 bases. The V gene's germline CDR1 is SGHAT and CDR2 FQNNGV. The CDR3 covers 15 residues. J gave up 5 bases and V 3 bases, and 4 bases lay outside the gene matches.

This clone was seen a few times. The rearrangement joins TRBV7-7 to TRBJ2-3, with TRBD2 matching over 7 bases. The CDR3 has 17 residues. The V and J ends lost 5 bases and 0 bases, in that order; junction bases with no gene match: 11. The germline gives CDR1 SSHAT, CDR2 FNYEAQ (reference sequence). DNA of the CDR3: TGTGCCAGCAGCGCTGGGGGGGGTATTACTAGCACAGATACGCAGTATTTT. This codes for CASSAGGGITSTDTQYF.

This sequence joins TRBV19 and TRBJ1-1; weak D call: TRBD1 (6 bases). Germline CDR1 reads LNHDA; CDR2 reads SQIVND (reference sequence). The length of the CDR3 is 13 residues. Trimming took 5 bases from V and 1 from J, leaving 8 bases between them. The CDR3 loop is CASSGGWNTEAFF. As DNA, the CDR3 is TGTGCCAGTAGTGGGGGCTGGAACACTGAAGCTTTCTTT. The variable domain in full, completed from reference TRBV19 and TRBJ1-1, reads DGGITQSPKYLFRKEGQNVTLSCEQNLNHDAMYWYRQDPGQGLRLIYYSQIVNDFQKGDIAEGYSVSREKKESFPLTVTSAQKNPTAFYLCASSGGWNTEAFFGQGTRLTVV.